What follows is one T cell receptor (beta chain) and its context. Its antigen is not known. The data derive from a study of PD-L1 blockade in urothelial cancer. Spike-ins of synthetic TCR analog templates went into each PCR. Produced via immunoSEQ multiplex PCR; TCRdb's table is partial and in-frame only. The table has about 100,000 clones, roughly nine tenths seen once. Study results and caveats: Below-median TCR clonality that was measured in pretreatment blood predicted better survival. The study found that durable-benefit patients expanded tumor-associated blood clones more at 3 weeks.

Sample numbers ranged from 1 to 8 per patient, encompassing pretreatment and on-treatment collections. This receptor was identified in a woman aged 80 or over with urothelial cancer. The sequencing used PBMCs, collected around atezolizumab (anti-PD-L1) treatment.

The CDR3 here is CASSPPPDTSGYTF. DNA for the CDR3: TGTGCCAGCAGCCCACCTCCCGACACTAGTGGCTACACCTTC. The chain combines TRBV7-2 with TRBJ1-2; no clear D gene. Trimming shortened V by 5 bases and J by 7 bases, and 17 bases separated the two germline ends. From germline, CDR1 is SGHTA and CDR2 FQGNSA. The CDR3 runs to 14 residues.